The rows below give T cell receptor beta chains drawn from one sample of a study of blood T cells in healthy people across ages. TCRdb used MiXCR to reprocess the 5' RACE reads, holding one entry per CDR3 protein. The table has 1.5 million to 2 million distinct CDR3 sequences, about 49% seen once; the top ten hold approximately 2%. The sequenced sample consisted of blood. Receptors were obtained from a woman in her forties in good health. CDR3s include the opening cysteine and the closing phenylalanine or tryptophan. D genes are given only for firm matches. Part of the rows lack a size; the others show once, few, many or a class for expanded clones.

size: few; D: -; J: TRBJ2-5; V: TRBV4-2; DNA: TGTGCCAGCAGCCAGGCCCTTCAGGGCCCTGGGGAGACCCAGTACTTC; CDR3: CASSQALQGPGETQYF
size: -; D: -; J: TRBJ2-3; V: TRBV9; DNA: TGTGCCAGCAGCGACACATACACAGATACGCAGTATTTT; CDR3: CASSDTYTDTQYF
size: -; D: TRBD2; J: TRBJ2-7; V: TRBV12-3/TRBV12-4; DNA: TGTGCCAGCAGTTTAGAGCGGGGGGTTCCCTACCGCTCCTACGAGCAGTACTTC; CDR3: CASSLERGVPYRSYEQYF
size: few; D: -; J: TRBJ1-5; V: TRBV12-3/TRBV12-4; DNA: TGTGCCAGCAGTTTAAATAGGGGGTTCCAGCCCCAGCATTTT; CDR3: CASSLNRGFQPQHF
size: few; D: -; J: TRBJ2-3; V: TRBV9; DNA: TGTGCCAGCAGCGTAGGACTTCGCACAGATACGCAGTATTTT; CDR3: CASSVGLRTDTQYF
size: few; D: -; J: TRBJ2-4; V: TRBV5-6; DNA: TGTGCCAGCAGCTTGGCCGTAGAGGGGGGCATTCAGTACTTC; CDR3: CASSLAVEGGIQYF
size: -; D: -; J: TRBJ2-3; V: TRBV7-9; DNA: TGTGCCAGCAATTCGGGGGCAAATACGCAGTATTTT; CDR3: CASNSGANTQYF
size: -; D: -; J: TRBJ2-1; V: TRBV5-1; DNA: TGCGCCAGCAGCTTGGACGGAGCAGAGTTCTTC; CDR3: CASSLDGAEFF
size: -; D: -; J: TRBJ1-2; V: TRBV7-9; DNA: TGTGCCAGCAGCTTAGGGTGGGACTCATGGAAGGGCTACACCTTC; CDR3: CASSLGWDSWKGYTF
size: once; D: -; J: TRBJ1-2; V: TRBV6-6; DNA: TGTGCCAGCAGCCCATTTGTCCGGGGGGCTCAGGGCTACACCTTC; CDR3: CASSPFVRGAQGYTF
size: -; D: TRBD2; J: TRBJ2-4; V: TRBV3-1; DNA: TGTGCCAGCAGCCAAGCGGGGGGGGAAAACATTCAGTACTTC; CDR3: CASSQAGGENIQYF
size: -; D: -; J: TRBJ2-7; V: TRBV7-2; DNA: TGTGCCAGCAGCTTAGTCGGGGGAATTAGCTCCTACGAGCAGTACTTC; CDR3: CASSLVGGISSYEQYF
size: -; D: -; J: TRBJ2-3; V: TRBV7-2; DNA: TGTGCCAGCAGCTCCGGAGTCACAGATACGCAGTATTTT; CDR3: CASSSGVTDTQYF
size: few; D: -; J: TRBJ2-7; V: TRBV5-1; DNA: TGCGCCAGCAGCTTGGGTCAGGGGGGGATCTACGAGCAGTACTTC; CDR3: CASSLGQGGIYEQYF
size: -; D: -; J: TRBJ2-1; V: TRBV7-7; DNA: TGTGCTAGCAGCTTACAGCCGGGACGGACCCAAGAGACCCAGTTCTTC; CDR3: CASSLQPGRTQETQFF
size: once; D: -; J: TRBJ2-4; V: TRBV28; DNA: TGTGCCAGCAGTTTCTTCGGTTCCGGGGATGTCAAAAACATTCAGTACTTC; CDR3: CASSFFGSGDVKNIQYF
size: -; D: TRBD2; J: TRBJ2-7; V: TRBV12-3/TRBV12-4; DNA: TGTGCCAGCAGTTTATACGGGGGGAAGTTCGACGAGCAGTACTTC; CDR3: CASSLYGGKFDEQYF
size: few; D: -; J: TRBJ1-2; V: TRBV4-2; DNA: TGTGCCAGCAGCCAAGATATGGTAACGGGGGCGTACTATGGCTACACCTTC; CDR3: CASSQDMVTGAYYGYTF